The entry below gives a single T cell receptor beta chain sequence along with its context. Its antigen is still unknown. Trimming cost V 2 bases and J 7 bases, with 20 bases left between them. Germline CDR1 and CDR2: MNHEY and SVGAGI. The CDR3 length is 16 residues. This record comes from a study of shared clonotypes between healthy human individuals. Whole-study results and caveats: Naive CD4 clonotype sharing across a few donors was approximately 5%. A reduction in generation probabilities was seen for non-shared clonotypes relative to those shared by all four donors.

In the original processing: With immunoSEQ giving junction-only sequences and no quality scores, filtering differed. This table comes from immunoSEQ multiplex PCR, and its TCRdb copy is limited to in-frame clones, with some not included. The DNA gave D and trimming, while V, J and clone size come from that table. Of 2.3 million or so clones detected, approximately 93% appear once; the ten largest clones hold about 0.37%. V usage is TRBV6-5 and J usage is TRBJ2-5; D perhaps matches TRBD2 (5 bases). The sequencing input was naive CD4+ T cells from PBMCs. The subset denotes: CD45RA+ positively selected. This TCR came from a man aged 18 to 30 in good health. Some clones in this sample may be carry-over from other donors' samples. CDR3 bases: TGTGCCAGCAGTTACGGTTCGGGGTCCCTCGGTCTGACCCAGTACTTC. Its protein is CASSYGSGSLGLTQYF.